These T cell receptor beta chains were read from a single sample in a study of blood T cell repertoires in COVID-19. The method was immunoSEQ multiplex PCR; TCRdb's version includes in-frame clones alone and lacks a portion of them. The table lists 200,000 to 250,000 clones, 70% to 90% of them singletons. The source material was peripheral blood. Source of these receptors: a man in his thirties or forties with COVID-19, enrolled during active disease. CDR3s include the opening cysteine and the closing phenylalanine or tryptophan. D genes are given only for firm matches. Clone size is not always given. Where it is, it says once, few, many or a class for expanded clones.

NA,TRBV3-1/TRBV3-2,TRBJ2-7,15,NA,TGTGCCAGCAGCCAAGGTGGGCGGGGGCACGTTGGCCAGTACTTC,CASSQGGRGHVGQYF
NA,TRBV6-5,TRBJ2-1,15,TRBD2,TGTGCCAGCAGTTGGGGGACTAGCGGCTACAATGAGCAGTTCTTC,CASSWGTSGYNEQFF
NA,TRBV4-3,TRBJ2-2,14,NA,TGCGCCAGCAGCCAAGAGTGGCTCACCGGGGAGCTGTTTTTT,CASSQEWLTGELFF
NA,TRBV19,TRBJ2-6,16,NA,TGTGCCAGTAGTTCCTCAGGGTTAGCTGGGGCCAACGTCCTGACTTTC,CASSSSGLAGANVLTF
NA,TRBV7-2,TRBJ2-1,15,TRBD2,TGTGCCAGCAGCACCTACGGGACTATGGCAAATGAGCAGTTCTTC,CASSTYGTMANEQFF
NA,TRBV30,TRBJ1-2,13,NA,TGTGCCTGGGGAACGGGCCCCTCAGCGGGCCACACCTTC,CAWGTGPSAGHTF
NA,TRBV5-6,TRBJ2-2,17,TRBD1,TGTGCCAGCAGTTTTAAAACAGGGGGCCCGAACACCGGGGAGCTGTTTTTT,CASSFKTGGPNTGELFF
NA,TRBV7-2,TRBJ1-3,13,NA,TGTGCCAGCAGCTCCACACCTGGAAACACCATATATTTT,CASSSTPGNTIYF
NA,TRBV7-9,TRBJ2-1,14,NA,TGTGCCAGCAGCTTATTGCGAGATCACAATGAGCAGTTCTTC,CASSLLRDHNEQFF
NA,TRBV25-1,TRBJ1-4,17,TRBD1,TGTGCCAGCAGTGTTGTGAGACAGGGGTTGACCCACGAAAAACTGTTTTTT,CASSVVRQGLTHEKLFF
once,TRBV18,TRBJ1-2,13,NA,TGTGCCAGCTCTCCCCCCAGGGTGGGAGGCTACACCTTC,CASSPPRVGGYTF
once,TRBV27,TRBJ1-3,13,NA,TGTGCCAGCAGTTTCTCCCCTGGAAACACCATATATTTT,CASSFSPGNTIYF
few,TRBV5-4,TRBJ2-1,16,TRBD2,TGTGCCAGCAGCTTGGCCGTCCTAGCGGGGGTTTCAGAGCAGTTCTTC,CASSLAVLAGVSEQFF
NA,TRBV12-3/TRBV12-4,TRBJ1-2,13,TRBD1,TGTGCCAGCAGGGAGGGACAGGCTTATGGCTACACCTTC,CASREGQAYGYTF
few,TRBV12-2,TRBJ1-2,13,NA,TGTGCAAGTCGGTATACAGGGTTCTATGGCTACACCTTC,CASRYTGFYGYTF
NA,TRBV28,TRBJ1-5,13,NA,TGTGCCAGCAGCCGGGACTTAAATCAGCCCCAGCATTTT,CASSRDLNQPQHF
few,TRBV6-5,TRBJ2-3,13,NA,TGTGCCAGCACCAGGGGGGAGGCAGATACGCAGTATTTT,CASTRGEADTQYF
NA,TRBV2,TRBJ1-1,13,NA,TGTGCCAGCAGTGAAAGAGGGGGCACTGAAGCTTTCTTT,CASSERGGTEAFF
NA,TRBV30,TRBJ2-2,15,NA,TGTGCCTGGAGTGCCTTGACAGGTTACACCGGGGAGCTGTTTTTT,CAWSALTGYTGELFF
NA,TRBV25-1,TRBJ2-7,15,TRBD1,TGTGCCAGCAGTGAATGGGGCCAGGGGGCTCGCGAGCAGTACTTC,CASSEWGQGAREQYF
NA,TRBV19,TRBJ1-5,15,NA,TGTGCCAGTAGTGAGGTTGGAGGGGTGGCCGTGACCCAGCATTTT,CASSEVGGVAVTQHF
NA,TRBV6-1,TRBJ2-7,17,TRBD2,TGTGCCAGCAGTGAAATACGTAGCGGGAGCTACTCCTACGAGCAGTACTTC,CASSEIRSGSYSYEQYF
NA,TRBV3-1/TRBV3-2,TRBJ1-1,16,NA,TGTGCCAGCAGCTTTCGGAGGGGAGGAATGAACACTGAAGCTTTCTTT,CASSFRRGGMNTEAFF
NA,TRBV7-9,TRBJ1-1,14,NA,TGTGCCAGCAGCTTATTGGGGGGGCATACTGAAGCTTTCTTT,CASSLLGGHTEAFF
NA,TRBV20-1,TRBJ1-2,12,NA,TGCAGTGCTCGTGGGACATACTATGGCTACACCTTC,CSARGTYYGYTF
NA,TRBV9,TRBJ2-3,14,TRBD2,TGTGCCAGCAGCCTTAGCGGGGGGGCAGATACGCAGTATTTT,CASSLSGGADTQYF
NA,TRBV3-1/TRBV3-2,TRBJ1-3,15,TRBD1,TGTGCCAGCAGCCAGACAGGGAACCCTGGAAACACCATATATTTT,CASSQTGNPGNTIYF